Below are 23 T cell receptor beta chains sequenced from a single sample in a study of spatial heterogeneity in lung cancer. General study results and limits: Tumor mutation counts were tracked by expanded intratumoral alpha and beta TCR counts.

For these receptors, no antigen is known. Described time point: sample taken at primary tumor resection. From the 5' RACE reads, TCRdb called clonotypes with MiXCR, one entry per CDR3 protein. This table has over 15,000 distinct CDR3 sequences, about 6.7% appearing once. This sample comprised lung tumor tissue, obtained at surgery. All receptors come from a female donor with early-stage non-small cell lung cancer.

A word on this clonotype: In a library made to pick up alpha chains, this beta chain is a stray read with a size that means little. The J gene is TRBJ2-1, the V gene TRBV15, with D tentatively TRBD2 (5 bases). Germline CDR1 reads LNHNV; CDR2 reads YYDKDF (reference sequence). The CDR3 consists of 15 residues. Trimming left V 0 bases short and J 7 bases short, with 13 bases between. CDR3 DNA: TGTGCCACCAGCAGAGATAGGAGAGGGCAGAATGAGCAGTTCTTC. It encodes CATSRDRRGQNEQFF.

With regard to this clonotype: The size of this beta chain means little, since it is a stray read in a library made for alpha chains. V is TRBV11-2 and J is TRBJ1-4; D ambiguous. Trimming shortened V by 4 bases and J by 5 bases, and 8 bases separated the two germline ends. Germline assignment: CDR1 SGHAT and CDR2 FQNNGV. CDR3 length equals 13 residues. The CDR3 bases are TGTGCCAGCAGCTCTCTGATGAATGAAAAACTGTTTTTT. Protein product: CASSSLMNEKLFF.

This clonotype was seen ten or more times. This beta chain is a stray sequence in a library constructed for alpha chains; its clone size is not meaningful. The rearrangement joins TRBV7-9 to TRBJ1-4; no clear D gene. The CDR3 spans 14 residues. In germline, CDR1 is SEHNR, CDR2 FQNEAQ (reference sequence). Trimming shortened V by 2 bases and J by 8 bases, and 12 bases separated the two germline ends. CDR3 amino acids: CASSLQTFGEKLFF. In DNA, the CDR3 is TGTGCCAGCAGCTTACAAACCTTTGGGGAAAAACTGTTTTTT.

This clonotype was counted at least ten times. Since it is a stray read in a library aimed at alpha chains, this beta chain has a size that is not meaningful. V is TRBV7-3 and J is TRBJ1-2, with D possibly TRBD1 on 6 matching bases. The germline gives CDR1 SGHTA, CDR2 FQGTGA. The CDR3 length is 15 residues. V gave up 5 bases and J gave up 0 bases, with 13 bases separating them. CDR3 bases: TGTGCCAGCAGCCGAGACAGGCGACCTAACTATGGCTACACCTTC. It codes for CASSRDRRPNYGYTF.

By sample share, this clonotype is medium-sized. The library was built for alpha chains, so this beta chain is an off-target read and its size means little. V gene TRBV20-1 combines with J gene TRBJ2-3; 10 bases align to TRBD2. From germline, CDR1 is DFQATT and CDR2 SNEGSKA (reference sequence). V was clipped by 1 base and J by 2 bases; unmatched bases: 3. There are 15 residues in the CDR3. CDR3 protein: CSARGLAGDTDTQYF. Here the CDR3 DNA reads TGCAGTGCTAGAGGGCTAGCGGGGGACACAGATACGCAGTATTTT.

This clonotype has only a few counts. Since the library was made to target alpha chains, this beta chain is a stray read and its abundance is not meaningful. CDR3 protein: CSAVQATNEKLFF. Written as DNA, the CDR3 is TGCAGTGCGGTACAGGCAACTAATGAAAAACTGTTTTTT. The chain couples TRBV20-1 to TRBJ1-4; TRBD1 is a possible D gene (5 bases). V was cut by 6 bases and J by 0 bases, with 8 bases left in between. CDR1 and CDR2 (germline): DFQATT, SNEGSKA (reference sequence). The CDR3 totals 13 residues.

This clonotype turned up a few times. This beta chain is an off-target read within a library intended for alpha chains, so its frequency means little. CDR3 region: CASSGTRAGGYEQYF. CDR3 coding DNA: TGTGCCAGCAGCGGAACTAGGGCGGGAGGGTACGAGCAGTACTTC. The rearrangement joins TRBV7-9 to TRBJ2-7, with 9 bases fitting TRBD2. Trimming took 5 bases from V and 4 from J; bases not matched to a gene: 9. This CDR3 is built from 15 residues. The germline gives CDR1 SEHNR, CDR2 FQNEAQ (reference sequence).

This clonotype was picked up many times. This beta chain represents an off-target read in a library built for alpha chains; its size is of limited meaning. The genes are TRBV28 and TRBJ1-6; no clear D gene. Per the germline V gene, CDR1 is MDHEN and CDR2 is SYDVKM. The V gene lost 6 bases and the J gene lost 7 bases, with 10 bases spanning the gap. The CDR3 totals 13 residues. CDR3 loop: CASRRTGNSPLHF. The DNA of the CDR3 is TGTGCCAGCAGGCGAACGGGAAATTCACCCCTCCACTTT.

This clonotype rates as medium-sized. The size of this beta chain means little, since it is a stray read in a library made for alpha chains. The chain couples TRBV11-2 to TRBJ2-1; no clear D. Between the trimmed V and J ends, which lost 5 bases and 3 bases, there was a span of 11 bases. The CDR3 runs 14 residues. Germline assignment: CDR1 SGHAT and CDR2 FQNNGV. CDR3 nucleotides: TGTGCCAGCAGCGCGTCCGGATACTACAATGAGCAGTTCTTC. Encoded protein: CASSASGYYNEQFF.

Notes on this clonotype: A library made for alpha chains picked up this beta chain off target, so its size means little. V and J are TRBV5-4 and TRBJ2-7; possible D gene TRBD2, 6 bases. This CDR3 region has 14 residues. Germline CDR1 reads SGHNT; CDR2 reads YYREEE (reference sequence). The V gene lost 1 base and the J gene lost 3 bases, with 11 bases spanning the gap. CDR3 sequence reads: CASSLRDSIYEQYF. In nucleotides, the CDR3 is TGTGCCAGCAGCTTGAGGGACTCGATCTACGAGCAGTACTTC.

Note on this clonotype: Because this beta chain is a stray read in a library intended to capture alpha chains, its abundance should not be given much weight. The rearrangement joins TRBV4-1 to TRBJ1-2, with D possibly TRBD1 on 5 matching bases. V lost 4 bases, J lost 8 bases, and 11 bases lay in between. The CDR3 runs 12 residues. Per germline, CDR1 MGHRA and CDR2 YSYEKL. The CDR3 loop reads CASSPWGGGYTF. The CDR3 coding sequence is TGCGCCAGCAGCCCGTGGGGCGGCGGCTACACCTTC.

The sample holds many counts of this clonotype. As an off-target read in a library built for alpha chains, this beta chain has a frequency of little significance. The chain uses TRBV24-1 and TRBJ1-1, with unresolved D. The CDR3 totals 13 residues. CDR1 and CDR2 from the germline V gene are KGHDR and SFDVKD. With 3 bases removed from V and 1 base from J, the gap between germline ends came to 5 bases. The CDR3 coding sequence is TGTGCCACCAGTGATGACGCGAACACTGAAGCTTTCTTT. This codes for CATSDDANTEAFF.

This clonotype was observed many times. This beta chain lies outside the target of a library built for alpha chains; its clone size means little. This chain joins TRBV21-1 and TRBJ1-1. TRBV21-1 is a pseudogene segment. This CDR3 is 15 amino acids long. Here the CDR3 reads CASRGPGGVNTEAFF. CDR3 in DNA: TGTGCCAGCAGAGGGCCGGGGGGAGTGAACACTGAAGCTTTCTTT.

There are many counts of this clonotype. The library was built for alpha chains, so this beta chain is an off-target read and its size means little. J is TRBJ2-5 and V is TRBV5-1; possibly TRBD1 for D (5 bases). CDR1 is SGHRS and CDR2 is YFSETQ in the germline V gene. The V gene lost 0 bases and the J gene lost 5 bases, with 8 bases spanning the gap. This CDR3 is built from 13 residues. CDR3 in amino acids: CASSLGQGETQYF. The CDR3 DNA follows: TGCGCCAGCAGCTTGGGGCAGGGCGAGACCCAGTACTTC.

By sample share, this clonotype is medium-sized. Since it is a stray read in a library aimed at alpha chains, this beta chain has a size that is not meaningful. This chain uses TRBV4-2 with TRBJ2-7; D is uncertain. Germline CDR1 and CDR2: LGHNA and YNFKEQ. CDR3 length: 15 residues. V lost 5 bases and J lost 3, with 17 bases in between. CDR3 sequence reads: CASSEAAPAGYEQYF. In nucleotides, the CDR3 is TGTGCCAGCAGCGAAGCCGCTCCGGCCGGCTACGAGCAGTACTTC.

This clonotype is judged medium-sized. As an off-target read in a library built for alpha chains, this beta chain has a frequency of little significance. CDR3: CASSSWTGNIQYF. The CDR3 coding sequence is TGTGCCAGCAGTTCGTGGACAGGAAACATTCAGTACTTC. The chain is built from TRBV6-2 or TRBV6-3 and TRBJ2-4, with 7 bases that match TRBD1. Looked up from germline, CDR1 is MNHEY and CDR2 is SVGEGT. The CDR3 contains 13 residues. J lost 6 bases, V lost 4 bases, and 3 bases had no gene match.

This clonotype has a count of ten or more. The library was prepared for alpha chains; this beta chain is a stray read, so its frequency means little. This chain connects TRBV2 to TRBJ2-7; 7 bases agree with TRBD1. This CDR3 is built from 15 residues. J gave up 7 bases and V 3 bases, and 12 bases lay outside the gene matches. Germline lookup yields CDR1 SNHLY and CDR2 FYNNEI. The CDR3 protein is CASSESHRGWGEQYF. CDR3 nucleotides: TGTGCCAGCAGTGAGAGCCACAGGGGTTGGGGAGAGCAGTACTTC.

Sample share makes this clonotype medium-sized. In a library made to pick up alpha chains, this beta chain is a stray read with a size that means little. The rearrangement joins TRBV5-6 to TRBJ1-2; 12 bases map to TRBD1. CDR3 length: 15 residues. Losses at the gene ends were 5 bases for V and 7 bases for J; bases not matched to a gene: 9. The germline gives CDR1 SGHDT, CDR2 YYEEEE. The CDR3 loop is CASSLSGQGAAGYTF. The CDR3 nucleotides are TGTGCCAGCAGTTTGTCGGGACAGGGGGCCGCTGGCTACACCTTC.

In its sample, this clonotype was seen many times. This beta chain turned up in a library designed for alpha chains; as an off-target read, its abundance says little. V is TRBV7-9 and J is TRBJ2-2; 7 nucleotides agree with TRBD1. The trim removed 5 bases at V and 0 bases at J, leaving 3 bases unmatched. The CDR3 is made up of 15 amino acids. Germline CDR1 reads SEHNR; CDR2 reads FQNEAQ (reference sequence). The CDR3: CASSLDRANTGELFF. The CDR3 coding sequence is TGTGCCAGCAGCCTCGACAGGGCGAACACCGGGGAGCTGTTTTTT.

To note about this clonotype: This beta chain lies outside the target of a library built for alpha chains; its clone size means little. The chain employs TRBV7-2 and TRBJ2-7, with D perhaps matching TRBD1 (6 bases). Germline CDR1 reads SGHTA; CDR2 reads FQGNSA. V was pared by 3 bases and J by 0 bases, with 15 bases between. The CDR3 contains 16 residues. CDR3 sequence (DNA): TGTGCCAGCAGCTTGCTCCAGTGGGACAACTCCTACGAGCAGTACTTC. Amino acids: CASSLLQWDNSYEQYF.

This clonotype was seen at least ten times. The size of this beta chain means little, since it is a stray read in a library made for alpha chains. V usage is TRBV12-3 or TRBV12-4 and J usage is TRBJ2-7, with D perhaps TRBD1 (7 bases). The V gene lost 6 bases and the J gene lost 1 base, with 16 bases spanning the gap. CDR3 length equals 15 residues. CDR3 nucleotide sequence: TGTGCCAGCAGACTAGCCGGGACAGTATCCTACGAGCAGTACTTC. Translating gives CASRLAGTVSYEQYF.

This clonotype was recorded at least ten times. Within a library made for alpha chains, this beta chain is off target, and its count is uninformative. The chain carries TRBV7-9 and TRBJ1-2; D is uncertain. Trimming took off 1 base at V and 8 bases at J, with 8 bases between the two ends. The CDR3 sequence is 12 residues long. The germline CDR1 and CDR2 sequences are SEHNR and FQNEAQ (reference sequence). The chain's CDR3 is CASSLEPYGYTF. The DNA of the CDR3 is TGTGCCAGCAGCTTAGAACCGTACGGCTACACCTTC.

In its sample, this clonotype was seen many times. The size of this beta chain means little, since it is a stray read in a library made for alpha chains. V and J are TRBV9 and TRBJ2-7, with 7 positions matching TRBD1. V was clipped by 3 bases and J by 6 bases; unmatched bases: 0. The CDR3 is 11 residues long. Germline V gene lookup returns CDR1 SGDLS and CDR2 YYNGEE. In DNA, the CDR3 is TGTGCCAGCAGCGCAGGGGGCGAGCAGTACTTC. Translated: CASSAGGEQYF.